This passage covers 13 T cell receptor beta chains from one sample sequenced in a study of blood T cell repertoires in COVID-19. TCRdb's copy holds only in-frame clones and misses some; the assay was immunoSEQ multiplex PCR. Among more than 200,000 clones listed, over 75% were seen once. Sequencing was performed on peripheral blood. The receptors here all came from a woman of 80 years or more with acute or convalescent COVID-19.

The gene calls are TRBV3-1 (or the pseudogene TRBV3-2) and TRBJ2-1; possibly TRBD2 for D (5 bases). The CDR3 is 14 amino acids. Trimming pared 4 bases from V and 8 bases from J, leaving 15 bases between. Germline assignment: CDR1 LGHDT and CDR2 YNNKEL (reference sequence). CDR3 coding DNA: TGTGCCAGCAGCCCAAACTACGACGGGGATGAGCAGTTCTTC. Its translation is CASSPNYDGDEQFF.

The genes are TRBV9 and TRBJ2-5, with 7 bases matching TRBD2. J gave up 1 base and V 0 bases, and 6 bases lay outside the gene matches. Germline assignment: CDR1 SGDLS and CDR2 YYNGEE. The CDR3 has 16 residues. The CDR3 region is CASSVGAGVPQETQYF. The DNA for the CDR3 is TGTGCCAGCAGCGTAGGGGCGGGAGTGCCCCAAGAGACCCAGTACTTC.

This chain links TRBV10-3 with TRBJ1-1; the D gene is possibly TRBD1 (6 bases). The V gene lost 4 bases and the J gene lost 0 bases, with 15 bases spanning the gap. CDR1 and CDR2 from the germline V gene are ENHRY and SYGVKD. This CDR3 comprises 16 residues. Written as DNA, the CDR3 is TGTGCCATCAGTGGGGAGGGGGGGAACCTGAACACTGAAGCTTTCTTT. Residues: CAISGEGGNLNTEAFF.

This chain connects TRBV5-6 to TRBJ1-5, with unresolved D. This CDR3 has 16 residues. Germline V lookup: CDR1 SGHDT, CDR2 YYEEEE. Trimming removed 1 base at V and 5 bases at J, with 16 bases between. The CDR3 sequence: CASSLYSAQPYQPQHF. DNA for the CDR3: TGTGCCAGCAGCTTGTACTCGGCACAGCCTTATCAGCCCCAGCATTTT. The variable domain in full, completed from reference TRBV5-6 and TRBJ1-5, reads DAGVTQSPTHLIKTRGQQVTLRCSPKSGHDTVSWYQQALGQGPQFIFQYYEEEERQRGNFPDRFSGHQFPNYSSELNVNALLLGDSALYLCASSLYSAQPYQPQHFGDGTRLSIL.

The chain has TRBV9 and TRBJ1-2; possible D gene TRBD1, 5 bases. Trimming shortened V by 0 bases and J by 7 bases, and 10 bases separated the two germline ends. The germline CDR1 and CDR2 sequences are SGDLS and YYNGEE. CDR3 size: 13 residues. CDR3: CASSVVQGFGYTF. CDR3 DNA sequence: TGTGCCAGCAGCGTAGTGCAGGGATTTGGCTACACCTTC. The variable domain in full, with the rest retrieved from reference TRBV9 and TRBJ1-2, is DSGVTQTPKHLITATGQRVTLRCSPRSGDLSVYWYQQSLDQGLQFLIQYYNGEERAKGNILERFSAQQFPDLHSELNLSSLELGDSALYFCASSVVQGFGYTFGSGTRLTVV.

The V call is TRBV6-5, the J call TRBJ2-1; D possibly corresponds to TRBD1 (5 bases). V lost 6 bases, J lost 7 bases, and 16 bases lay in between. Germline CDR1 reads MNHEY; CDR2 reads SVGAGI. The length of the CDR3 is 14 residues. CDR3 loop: CASSPTRQGNEQFF. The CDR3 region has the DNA TGTGCCAGCAGCCCGACCCGTCAGGGAAATGAGCAGTTCTTC.

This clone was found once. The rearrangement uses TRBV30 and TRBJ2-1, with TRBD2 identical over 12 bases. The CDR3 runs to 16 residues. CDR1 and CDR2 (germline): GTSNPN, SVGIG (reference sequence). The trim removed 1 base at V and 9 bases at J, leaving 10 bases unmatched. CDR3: CAWSDPGLAGYIEQFF. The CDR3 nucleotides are TGTGCCTGGAGTGACCCGGGACTAGCGGGTTATATTGAGCAGTTCTTC.

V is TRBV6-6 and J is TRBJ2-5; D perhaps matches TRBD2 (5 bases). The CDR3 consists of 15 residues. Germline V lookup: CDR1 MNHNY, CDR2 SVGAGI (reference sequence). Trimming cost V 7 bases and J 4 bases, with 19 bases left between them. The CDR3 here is CASKTPRTGPETQYF. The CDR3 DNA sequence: TGTGCCAGCAAAACCCCCAGGACTGGCCCAGAGACCCAGTACTTC.

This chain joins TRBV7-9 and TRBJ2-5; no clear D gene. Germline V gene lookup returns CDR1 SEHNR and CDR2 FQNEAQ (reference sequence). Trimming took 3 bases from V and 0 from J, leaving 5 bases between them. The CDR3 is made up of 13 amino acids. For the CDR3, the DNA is TGTGCCAGCAGCTTCGGGTACCAAGAGACCCAGTACTTC. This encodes CASSFGYQETQYF.

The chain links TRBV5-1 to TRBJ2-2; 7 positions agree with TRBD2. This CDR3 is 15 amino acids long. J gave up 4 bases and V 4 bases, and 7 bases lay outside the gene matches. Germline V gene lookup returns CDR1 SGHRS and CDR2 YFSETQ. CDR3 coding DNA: TGCGCCAGCAGCCCGGGACGGGGGGTCACCGGGGAGCTGTTTTTT. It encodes CASSPGRGVTGELFF.

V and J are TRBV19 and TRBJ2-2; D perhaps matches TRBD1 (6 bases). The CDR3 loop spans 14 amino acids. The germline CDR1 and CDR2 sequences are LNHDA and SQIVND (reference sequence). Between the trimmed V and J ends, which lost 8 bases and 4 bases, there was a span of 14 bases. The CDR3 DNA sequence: TGTGCCAGTGGAACGGGACACGCCACCGGGGAGCTGTTTTTT. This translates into CASGTGHATGELFF. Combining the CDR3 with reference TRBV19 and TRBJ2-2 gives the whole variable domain DGGITQSPKYLFRKEGQNVTLSCEQNLNHDAMYWYRQDPGQGLRLIYYSQIVNDFQKGDIAEGYSVSREKKESFPLTVTSAQKNPTAFYLCASGTGHATGELFFGEGSRLTVL.

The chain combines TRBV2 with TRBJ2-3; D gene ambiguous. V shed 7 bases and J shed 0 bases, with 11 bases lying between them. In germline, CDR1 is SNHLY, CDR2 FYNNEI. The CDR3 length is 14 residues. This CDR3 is CASKALGSTDTQYF. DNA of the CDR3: TGTGCCAGCAAGGCGCTAGGAAGCACAGATACGCAGTATTTT.

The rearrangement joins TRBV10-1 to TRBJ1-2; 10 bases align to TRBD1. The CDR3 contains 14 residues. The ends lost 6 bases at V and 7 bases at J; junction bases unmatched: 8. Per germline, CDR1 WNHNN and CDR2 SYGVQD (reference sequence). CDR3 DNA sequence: TGCGCCAGCAGGTCCGGGACAGGGGACGCTGGCTACACCTTC. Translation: CASRSGTGDAGYTF.